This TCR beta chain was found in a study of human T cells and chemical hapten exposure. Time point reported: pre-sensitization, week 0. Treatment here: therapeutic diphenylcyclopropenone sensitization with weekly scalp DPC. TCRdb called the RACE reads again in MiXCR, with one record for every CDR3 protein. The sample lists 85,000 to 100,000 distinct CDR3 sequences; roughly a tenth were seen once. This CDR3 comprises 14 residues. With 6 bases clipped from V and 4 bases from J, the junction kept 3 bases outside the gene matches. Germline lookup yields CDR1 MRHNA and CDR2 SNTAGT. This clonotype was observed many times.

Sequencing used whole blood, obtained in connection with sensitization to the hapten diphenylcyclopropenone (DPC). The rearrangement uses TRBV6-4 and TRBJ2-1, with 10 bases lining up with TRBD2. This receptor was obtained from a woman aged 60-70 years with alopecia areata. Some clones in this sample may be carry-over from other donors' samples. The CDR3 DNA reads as TGTGCCAGCAGCTCAGCGGGGGGGTACAATGAGCAGTTCTTC. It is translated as CASSSAGGYNEQFF.